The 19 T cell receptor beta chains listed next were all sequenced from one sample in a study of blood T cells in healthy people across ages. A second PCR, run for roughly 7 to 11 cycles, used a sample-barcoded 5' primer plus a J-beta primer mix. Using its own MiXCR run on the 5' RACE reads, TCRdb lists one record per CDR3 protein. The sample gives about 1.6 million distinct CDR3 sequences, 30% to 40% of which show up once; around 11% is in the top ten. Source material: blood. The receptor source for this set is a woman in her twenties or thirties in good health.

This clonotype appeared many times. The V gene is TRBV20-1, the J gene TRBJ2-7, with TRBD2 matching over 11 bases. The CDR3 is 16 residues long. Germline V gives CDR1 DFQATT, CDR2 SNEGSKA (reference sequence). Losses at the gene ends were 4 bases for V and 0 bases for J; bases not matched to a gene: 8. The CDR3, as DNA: TGCAGTGCTACACCGGGACTAGCGGACTTCTCCTACGAGCAGTACTTC. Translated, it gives CSATPGLADFSYEQYF.

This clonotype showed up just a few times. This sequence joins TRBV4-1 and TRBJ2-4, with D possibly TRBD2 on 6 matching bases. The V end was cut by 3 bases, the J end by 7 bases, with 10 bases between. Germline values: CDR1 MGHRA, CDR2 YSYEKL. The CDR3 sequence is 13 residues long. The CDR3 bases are TGCGCCAGCAGCCAGCCGGCGGGGAACATTCAGTACTTC. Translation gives CASSQPAGNIQYF.

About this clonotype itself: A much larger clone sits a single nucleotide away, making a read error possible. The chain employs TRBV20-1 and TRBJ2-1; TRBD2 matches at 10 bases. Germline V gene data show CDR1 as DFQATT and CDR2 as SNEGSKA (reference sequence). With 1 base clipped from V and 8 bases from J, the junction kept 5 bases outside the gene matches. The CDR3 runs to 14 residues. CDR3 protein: CSARVSGGADEQFF. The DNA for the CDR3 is TGCAGTGCTAGAGTCAGCGGGGGGGCCGATGAGCAGTTCTTC.

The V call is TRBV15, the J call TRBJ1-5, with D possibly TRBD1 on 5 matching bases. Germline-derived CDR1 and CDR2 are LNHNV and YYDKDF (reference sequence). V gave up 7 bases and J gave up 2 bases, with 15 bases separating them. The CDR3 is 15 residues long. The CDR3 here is CATTDRGLGNQPQHF. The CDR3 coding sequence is TGTGCCACCACAGACAGAGGGCTAGGCAATCAGCCCCAGCATTTT.

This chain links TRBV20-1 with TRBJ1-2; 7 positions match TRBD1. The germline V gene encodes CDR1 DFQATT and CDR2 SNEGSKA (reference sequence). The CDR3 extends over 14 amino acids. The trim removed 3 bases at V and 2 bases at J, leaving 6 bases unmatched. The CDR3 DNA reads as TGCAGTGCTAGTTCAGGGGGGCGCAACTATGGCTACACCTTC. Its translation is CSASSGGRNYGYTF.

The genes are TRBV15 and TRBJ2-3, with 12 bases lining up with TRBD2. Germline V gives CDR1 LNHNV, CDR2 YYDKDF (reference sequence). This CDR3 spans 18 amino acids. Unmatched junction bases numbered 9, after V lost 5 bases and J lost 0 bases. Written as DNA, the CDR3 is TGTGCCACCAGCGCCACTAGCGGGGGGTCCCCGAGCACAGATACGCAGTATTTT. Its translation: CATSATSGGSPSTDTQYF.

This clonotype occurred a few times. CDR3 DNA: TGCGCCAGCAGCCAACCACGGACACGCGATGGAGCTTTCTTT. Translated, it gives CASSQPRTRDGAFF. The chain carries TRBV4-1 and TRBJ1-1; a possible D gene is TRBD1 (5 bases). Germline values: CDR1 MGHRA, CDR2 YSYEKL. V lost 2 bases and J lost 10, with 17 bases in between. The CDR3 totals 14 residues.

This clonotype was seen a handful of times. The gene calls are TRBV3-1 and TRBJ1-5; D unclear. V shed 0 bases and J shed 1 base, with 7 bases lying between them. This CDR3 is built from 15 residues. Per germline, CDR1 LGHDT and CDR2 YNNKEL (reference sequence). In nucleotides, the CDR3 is TGTGCCAGCAGCCAAGACAGCTTCAGCAATCAGCCCCAGCATTTT. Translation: CASSQDSFSNQPQHF.

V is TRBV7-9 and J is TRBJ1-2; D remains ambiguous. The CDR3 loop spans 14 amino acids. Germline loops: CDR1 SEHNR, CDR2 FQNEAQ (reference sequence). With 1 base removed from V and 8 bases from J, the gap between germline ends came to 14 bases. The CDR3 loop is CASSLDIKPWGYTF. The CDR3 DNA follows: TGTGCCAGCAGCTTAGACATTAAACCCTGGGGCTACACCTTC.

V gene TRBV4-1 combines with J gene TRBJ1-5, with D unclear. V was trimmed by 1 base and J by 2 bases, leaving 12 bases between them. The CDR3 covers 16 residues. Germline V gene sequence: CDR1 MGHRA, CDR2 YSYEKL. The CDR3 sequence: CASSQVIWRGNQPQHF. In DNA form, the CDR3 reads TGCGCCAGCAGCCAAGTAATATGGAGGGGCAATCAGCCCCAGCATTTT.

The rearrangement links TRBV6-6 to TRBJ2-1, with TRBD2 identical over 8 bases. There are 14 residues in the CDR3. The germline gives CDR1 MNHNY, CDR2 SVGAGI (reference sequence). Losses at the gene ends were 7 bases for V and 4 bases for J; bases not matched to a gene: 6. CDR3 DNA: TGTGCCAGCACGTTCGAGCGGGGGTACAATGAGCAGTTCTTC. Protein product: CASTFERGYNEQFF.

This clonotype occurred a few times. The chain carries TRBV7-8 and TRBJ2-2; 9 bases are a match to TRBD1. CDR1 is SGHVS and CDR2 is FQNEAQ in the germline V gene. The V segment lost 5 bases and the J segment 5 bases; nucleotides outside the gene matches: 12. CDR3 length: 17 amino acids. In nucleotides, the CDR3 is TGTGCCAGCAGCCGGGACAGGGTCGCTTCAGATACCGGGGAGCTGTTTTTT. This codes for CASSRDRVASDTGELFF. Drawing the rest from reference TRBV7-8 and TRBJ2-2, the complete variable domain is GAGVSQSPRYKVAKRGQDVALRCDPISGHVSLFWYQQALGQGPEFLTYFQNEAQLDKSGLPSDRFFAERPEGSVSTLKIQRTQQEDSAVYLCASSRDRVASDTGELFFGEGSRLTVL.

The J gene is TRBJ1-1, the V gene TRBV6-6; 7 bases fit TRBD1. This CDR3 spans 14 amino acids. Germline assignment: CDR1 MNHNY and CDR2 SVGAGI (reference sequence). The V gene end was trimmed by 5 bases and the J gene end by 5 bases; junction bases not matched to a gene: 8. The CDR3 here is CASSRGQGETEAFF. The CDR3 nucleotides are TGTGCCAGCAGTAGGGGGCAGGGGGAGACTGAAGCTTTCTTT.

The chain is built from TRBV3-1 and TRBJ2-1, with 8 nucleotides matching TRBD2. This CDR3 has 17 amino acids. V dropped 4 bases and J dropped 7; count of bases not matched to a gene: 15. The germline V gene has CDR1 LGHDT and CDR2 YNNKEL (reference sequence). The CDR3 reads CASSLGDSGTFRNEQFF. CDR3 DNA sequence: TGTGCCAGCAGCCTGGGAGATAGCGGGACCTTTAGGAATGAGCAGTTCTTC.

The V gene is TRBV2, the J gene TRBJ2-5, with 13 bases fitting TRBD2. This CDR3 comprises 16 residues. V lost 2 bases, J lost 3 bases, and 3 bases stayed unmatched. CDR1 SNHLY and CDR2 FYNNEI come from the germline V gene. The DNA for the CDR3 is TGTGCCAGCAGTGAAATGACTAGCGGGGGGAAAGAGACCCAGTACTTC. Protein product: CASSEMTSGGKETQYF.

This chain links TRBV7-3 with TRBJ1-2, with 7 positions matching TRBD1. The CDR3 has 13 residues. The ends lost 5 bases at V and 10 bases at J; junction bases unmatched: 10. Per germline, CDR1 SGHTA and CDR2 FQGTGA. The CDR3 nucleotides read TGTGCCAGCAGCACCCCCGGTACAGGGGACTACACCTTC. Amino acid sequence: CASSTPGTGDYTF.

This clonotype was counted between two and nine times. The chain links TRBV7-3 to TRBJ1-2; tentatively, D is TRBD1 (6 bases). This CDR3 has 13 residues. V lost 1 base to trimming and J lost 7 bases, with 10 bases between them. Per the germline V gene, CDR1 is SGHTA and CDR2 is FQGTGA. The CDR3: CASSLIRGTGYTF. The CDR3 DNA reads TGTGCCAGCAGCTTAATCAGGGGCACTGGCTACACCTTC.

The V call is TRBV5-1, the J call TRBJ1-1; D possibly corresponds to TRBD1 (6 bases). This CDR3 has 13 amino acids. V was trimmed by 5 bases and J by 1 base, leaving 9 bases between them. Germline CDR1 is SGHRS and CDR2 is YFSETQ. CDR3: CASRSGQNTEAFF. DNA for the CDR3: TGCGCCAGCAGATCGGGACAGAACACTGAAGCTTTCTTT.

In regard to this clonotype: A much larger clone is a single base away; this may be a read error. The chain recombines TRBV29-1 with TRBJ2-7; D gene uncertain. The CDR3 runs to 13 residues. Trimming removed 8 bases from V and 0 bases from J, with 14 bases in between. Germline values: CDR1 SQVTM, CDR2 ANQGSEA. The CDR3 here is CSTGTEFSYEQYF. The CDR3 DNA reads TGCAGCACTGGCACGGAGTTCTCCTACGAGCAGTACTTC.